This T cell receptor beta chain was sequenced during a study of siplizumab effects on memory and regulatory T cells. The length of the CDR3 is 15 residues. Germline CDR1 LNHDA, CDR2 SQIVND (reference sequence). V lost 7 bases and J 1 base, leaving 13 bases between the germline ends. The data were produced by immunoSEQ multiplex PCR, yet TCRdb's version contains in-frame clones alone and is incomplete. The table has approximately 100,000 clones, approximately 92% seen once; the top ten hold approximately 2.7%. J is TRBJ2-2 and V is TRBV19, with D tentatively TRBD1 (5 bases). Sequencing used CD4+ T cells sorted from blood. The receptor was isolated from a human donor in good health. Some clones in this sample may be carry-over from other donors' samples. The CDR3 loop reads CASTPPGRNTGELFF. The CDR3 DNA sequence: TGTGCCAGTACTCCCCCAGGGCGGAACACCGGGGAGCTGTTTTTT.